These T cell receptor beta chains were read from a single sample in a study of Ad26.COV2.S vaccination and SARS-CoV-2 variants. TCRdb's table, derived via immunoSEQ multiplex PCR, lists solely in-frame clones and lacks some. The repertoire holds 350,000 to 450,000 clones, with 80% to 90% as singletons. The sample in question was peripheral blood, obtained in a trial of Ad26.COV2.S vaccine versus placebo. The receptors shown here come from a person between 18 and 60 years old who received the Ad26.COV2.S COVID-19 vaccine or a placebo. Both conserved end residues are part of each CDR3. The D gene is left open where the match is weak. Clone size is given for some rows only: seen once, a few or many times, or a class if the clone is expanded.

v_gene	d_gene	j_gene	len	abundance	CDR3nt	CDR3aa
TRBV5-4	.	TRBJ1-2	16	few	TGTGCCAGCAGCTTGGTCTCCGTGGCAGACACCTATGGCTACACCTTC	CASSLVSVADTYGYTF
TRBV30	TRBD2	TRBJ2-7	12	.	TGTGCCTGGTGGCGGGGGACCTACGAGCAGTACTTC	CAWWRGTYEQYF
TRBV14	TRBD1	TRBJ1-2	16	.	TGTGCCAGCAGCCAAGACTTACAGGGGCGGGCAGGAGGCTACACCTTC	CASSQDLQGRAGGYTF
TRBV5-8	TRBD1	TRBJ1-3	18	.	TGTGCCAGCTCCCGGGACAGGGTACTACCACGCTCTGGAAACACCATATATTTT	CASSRDRVLPRSGNTIYF
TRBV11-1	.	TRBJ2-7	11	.	TGTGCCAGCAGGGCCATGGGGAAGCAGTACTTC	CASRAMGKQYF
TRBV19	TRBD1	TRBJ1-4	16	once	TGTGCCAGTAGTCTTGGACAGGGGACTGGTAATGAAAAACTGTTTTTT	CASSLGQGTGNEKLFF
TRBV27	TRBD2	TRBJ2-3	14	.	TGTGCCAGTTTGACTAGCGGGACTCGGGGTACGCAGTATTTT	CASLTSGTRGTQYF
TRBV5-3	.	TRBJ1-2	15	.	TGTGCCAGAAGTCTACAGGGAACGAGAAGATATGGCTACACCTTC	CARSLQGTRRYGYTF
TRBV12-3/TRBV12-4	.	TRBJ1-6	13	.	TGTGCCAGCAGTTTATTGGAGACCTCACCCCTCCACTTT	CASSLLETSPLHF
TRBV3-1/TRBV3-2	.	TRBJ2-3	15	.	TGTGCCAGCAGCCAAGTCGCCAGCGGCGCAGATACGCAGTATTTT	CASSQVASGADTQYF
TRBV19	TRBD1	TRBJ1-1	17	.	TGTGCCAGTAGTGCCGGGGACAGGGGGCTGAGGAACACTGAAGCTTTCTTT	CASSAGDRGLRNTEAFF
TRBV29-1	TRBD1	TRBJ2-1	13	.	TGCAGCGTTGGACAGGGGGGTGTCAATGAGCAGTTCTTC	CSVGQGGVNEQFF
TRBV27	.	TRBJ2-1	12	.	TGTGCCAGCAGCGTACGAGGCAATGAGCAGTTCTTC	CASSVRGNEQFF
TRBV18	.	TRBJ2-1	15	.	TGTGCCAGCTCACTATTCGGACTTGGAGTTAATGAGCAGTTCTTC	CASSLFGLGVNEQFF
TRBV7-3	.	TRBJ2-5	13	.	TGTGCCAGCAGCTTAACTCGGGAAGAGACCCAGTACTTC	CASSLTREETQYF
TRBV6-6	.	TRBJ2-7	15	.	TGTGCCAGCAGTTTACCACGGGACGCGTCCTACGAGCAGTACTTC	CASSLPRDASYEQYF
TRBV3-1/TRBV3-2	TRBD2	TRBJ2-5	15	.	TGTGCCAGCAGCGACCAGCGGGGGTACCAAGAGACCCAGTACTTC	CASSDQRGYQETQYF
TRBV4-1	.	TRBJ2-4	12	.	TGCGCCAGCAGCCACATTAAAAACATTCAGTACTTC	CASSHIKNIQYF
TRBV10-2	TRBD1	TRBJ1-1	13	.	TGCGCCGGCGGGACAGGACGTCGGACTGAAGCTTTCTTT	CAGGTGRRTEAFF
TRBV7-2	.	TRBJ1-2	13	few	TGTGCCAGCAGCTTACAGGGGCACTATGGCTACACCTTC	CASSLQGHYGYTF
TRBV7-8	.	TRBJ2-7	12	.	TGTGCCAGCAGCCCCCTACGGGGGCATTGGTACTTC	CASSPLRGHWYF
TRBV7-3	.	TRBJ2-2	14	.	TGTGCCAGCAGTTCTGTCGCGAACACCGGGGAGCTGTTTTTT	CASSSVANTGELFF
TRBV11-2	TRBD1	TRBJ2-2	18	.	TGTGCCAGCAGCCCCGGGACAGGGATTTGGATCGTGACCGGGGAGCTGTTTTTT	CASSPGTGIWIVTGELFF
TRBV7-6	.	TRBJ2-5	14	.	TGTGCCAGCAGCCTCGCCGGCCGGGGGGAGACCCAGTACTTC	CASSLAGRGETQYF
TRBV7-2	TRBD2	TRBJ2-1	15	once	TGTGCCAGCAGCTGGGGGGGCGGGAGGCCCAATGAGCAGTTCTTC	CASSWGGGRPNEQFF
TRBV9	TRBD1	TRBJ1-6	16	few	TGTGCCAGCAGCCCGAGGGGGACAGGGGTCGGATCACCCCTCCACTTT	CASSPRGTGVGSPLHF
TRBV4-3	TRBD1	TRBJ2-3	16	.	TGCGCCAGCAGCCAGGGGACAGGCCTGTCCACAGATACGCAGTATTTT	CASSQGTGLSTDTQYF
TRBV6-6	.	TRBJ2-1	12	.	TGTGCCAGCAGTTCTTTAGAGGAGTTGGAGTTCTTC	CASSSLEELEFF
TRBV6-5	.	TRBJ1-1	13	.	TGTGCCAGCGGCGGACAGTTGAACACTGAAGCTTTCTTT	CASGGQLNTEAFF
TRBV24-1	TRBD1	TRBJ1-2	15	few	TGTGCCACCAGTGATCGAGGGACAGGGCTCTATGGCTACACCTTC	CATSDRGTGLYGYTF
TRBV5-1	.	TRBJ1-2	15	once	TGCGCCAGCACCCCCAGGCGGGGGCCAGGCTATGGCTACACCTTC	CASTPRRGPGYGYTF
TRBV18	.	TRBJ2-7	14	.	TGTGCCAGCTCACCACGGACACCCACCTACGAGCAGTACTTC	CASSPRTPTYEQYF
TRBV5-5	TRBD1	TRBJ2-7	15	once	TGTGCCAGCAGCCTACCTCGGGACAGCCTTAAAACGAAGTACTTC	CASSLPRDSLKTKYF
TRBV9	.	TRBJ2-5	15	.	TGTGCCAGCAGCGGCCTCGGGGTAGCCGGGGAGACCCAGTACTTC	CASSGLGVAGETQYF
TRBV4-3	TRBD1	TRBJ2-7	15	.	TGCGCCAGCAGCCGACAACAGGGGGCGAACTACGAGCAGTACTTC	CASSRQQGANYEQYF
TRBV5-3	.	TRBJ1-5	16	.	TGTGCCAGAAGCTCCCCAAGGGCGAAGGGCGCCCAGCCCCAGCATTTT	CARSSPRAKGAQPQHF
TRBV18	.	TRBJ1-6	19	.	TGTGCCAGCTCACCAGGCCTTCGAGGGACGAACTCCTATAATTCACCCCTCCACTTT	CASSPGLRGTNSYNSPLHF
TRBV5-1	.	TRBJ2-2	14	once	TGCGCCAGCTGTAGGGGGACGAACACCGGGGAGCTGTTTTTT	CASCRGTNTGELFF
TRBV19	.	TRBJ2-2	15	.	TGTGCCAGTAGTAGATCAGCTTTCTCGTCCGGGGAGCTGTTTTTT	CASSRSAFSSGELFF
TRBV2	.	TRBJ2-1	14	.	TGTGCCAGCAGTGAGGTGGGTTATTACAATGAGCAGTTCTTC	CASSEVGYYNEQFF
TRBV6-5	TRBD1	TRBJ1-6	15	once	TGTGCCAGCAGTCCTGGGGACAGGGTTGCTTCACCCCTCCACTTT	CASSPGDRVASPLHF
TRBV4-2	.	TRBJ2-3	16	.	TGTGCCAGCAGCCGGCGGGCAGGAGATAGCACAGATACGCAGTATTTT	CASSRRAGDSTDTQYF
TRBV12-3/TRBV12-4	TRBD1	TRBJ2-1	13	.	TGTGCCAGCAGTTCGCGACAGGGTGGTGAGCAGTTCTTC	CASSSRQGGEQFF
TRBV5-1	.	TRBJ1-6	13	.	TGCGCCAGCAGCTTGATGGGAGCTAGCACCCTCCACTTT	CASSLMGASTLHF
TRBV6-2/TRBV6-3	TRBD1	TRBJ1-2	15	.	TGTGCCAGCAGTTCCCCAGACAGGGCGGACTATGGCTACACCTTC	CASSSPDRADYGYTF
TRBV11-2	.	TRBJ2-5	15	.	TGTGCCAGCAGCCTCAATAGAGGGGAGAGCGGGACCCAGTACTTC	CASSLNRGESGTQYF
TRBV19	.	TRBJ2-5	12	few	TGTGCCAGTAGGATGAGGGGGGAGACCCAGTACTTC	CASRMRGETQYF
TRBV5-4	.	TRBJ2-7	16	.	TGTGCCAGCAGCTTGTTCGGTGACGAAATCCCCTACGAGCAGTACTTC	CASSLFGDEIPYEQYF
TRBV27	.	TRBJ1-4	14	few	TGTGCCAGCAGTTTAGGGGGGGTTGAAGAAAAACTGTTTTTT	CASSLGGVEEKLFF
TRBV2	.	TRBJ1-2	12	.	TGTGCCAGCAGTGAATGGGCGGTTGGCTACACCTTC	CASSEWAVGYTF